The clone carrying this T cell receptor (beta chain) showed up just once. What it binds is unknown. The data originate from a study of CD8 T cells in Susac syndrome. Overall study findings and caveats: Peak Susac CD8+ clonal expansion was seen in TEMRA cells and active patients.

The CDR3 extends over 16 amino acids. V shed 3 bases, J shed 5 bases, and the junction held 8 bases outside the gene matches. RNA totalling roughly 0.45 to 1 ug underwent reverse transcription with random hexamers. Each CDR3 protein gets one entry after TCRdb re-called the immunoSEQ multiplex PCR reads with MiXCR. The data contain approximately 120,000 distinct CDR3 sequences, around 95% of them singletons. The source material was CD8+ T cells from PBMCs. This chain uses TRBV12-3 or TRBV12-4 with TRBJ2-7; 12 bases align to TRBD2. The source of this sequence is a human donor with Susac syndrome. The DNA for the CDR3 is TGTGCCAGCAGTTTTTGGCTAGCGGGGGGGTGGAACGAGCAGTACTTC. Translated: CASSFWLAGGWNEQYF.